The 10 T cell receptor beta chains listed next were all sequenced from one sample in a study of memory CD4+ T cells and cytomegalovirus serostatus. Data came from immunoSEQ multiplex PCR; TCRdb stores just in-frame clones and leaves some out. The sample includes approximately 52,000 clones, 60% to 80% of them seen just once. The sort gate was single viable CD3+CD4+CD8-CD45RO+ cells for memory CD4+ T cells. Sequences were obtained from memory CD4+ T cells from blood. The receptors here all came from an adult in good health and CMV-seronegative.

The J gene is TRBJ2-7, the V gene TRBV7-8; D is perhaps TRBD2 (5 bases). The CDR3 runs to 12 residues. The ends were cut back, 2 bases at V and 7 bases at J, with 9 bases in the middle. Germline assignment: CDR1 SGHVS and CDR2 FQNEAQ. The CDR3 sequence is CASSLILAEQYF. CDR3 DNA: TGTGCCAGCAGCTTAATCTTAGCGGAGCAGTACTTC. Using reference TRBV7-8 and TRBJ2-7 for the parts outside the CDR3, the full variable domain is GAGVSQSPRYKVAKRGQDVALRCDPISGHVSLFWYQQALGQGPEFLTYFQNEAQLDKSGLPSDRFFAERPEGSVSTLKIQRTQQEDSAVYLCASSLILAEQYFGPGTRLTVT.

The chain links TRBV7-2 to TRBJ2-1; 9 bases are shared with TRBD2. V was pared by 4 bases and J by 5 bases, with 6 bases of the junction left unmatched. The length of the CDR3 is 15 residues. CDR1 SGHTA and CDR2 FQGNSA come from the germline V gene. Here the CDR3 DNA reads TGTGCCAGCAGCTACATAGCGGGGGCGAACAATGAGCAGTTCTTC. This translates into CASSYIAGANNEQFF.

This chain links TRBV5-4 with TRBJ2-2; D possibly corresponds to TRBD1 (5 bases). V was trimmed by 0 bases and J by 5 bases, leaving 14 bases between them. The length of the CDR3 is 16 residues. Germline V CDR1 and CDR2: SGHNT, YYREEE (reference sequence). The CDR3 loop is CASSLAQQGRTGELFF. In DNA, the CDR3 is TGTGCCAGCAGCTTGGCCCAGCAGGGCCGGACCGGGGAGCTGTTTTTT.

J is TRBJ2-6 and V is TRBV25-1; D is perhaps TRBD1 or TRBD2 (5 bases each). Germline lookup yields CDR1 MGHDK and CDR2 SYGVNS. Trimming took 1 base from V and 4 from J, leaving 11 bases between them. This CDR3 has 16 residues. The DNA of the CDR3 is TGTGCCAGCAGTGAATTCTTCGGGGCCGGGGCCAACGTCCTGACTTTC. Protein: CASSEFFGAGANVLTF.

This chain joins TRBV27 and TRBJ1-1; D is possibly TRBD1 (6 bases). This CDR3 has 14 amino acids. Germline V CDR1 and CDR2: MNHEY, SMNVEV (reference sequence). Trimming left V 7 bases short and J 1 base short, with 13 bases between. The DNA for the CDR3 is TGTGCCAGCAAGAGGGGGGTTGGGAACACTGAAGCTTTCTTT. It translates to CASKRGVGNTEAFF.

This sequence joins TRBV19 and TRBJ1-2; D not resolved. V dropped 3 bases and J dropped 4 bases, with 15 bases sitting between them. CDR1 is LNHDA, CDR2 SQIVND, per germline (reference sequence). CDR3 length: 15 residues. The DNA of the CDR3 is TGTGCCAGTAGTATTGGTACAGAATCTTTCTATGGCTACACCTTC. Amino acid sequence: CASSIGTESFYGYTF.

This chain connects TRBV15 to TRBJ1-2; TRBD1 matches at 8 bases. The CDR3 sequence is 14 residues long. Germline V lookup: CDR1 LNHNV, CDR2 YYDKDF (reference sequence). V trimming: 4 bases; J trimming: 4 bases; junction bases outside the gene matches: 5. The DNA for the CDR3 is TGTGCCACCAGCACCGGACAGGGCGCCTATGGCTACACCTTC. Translating gives CATSTGQGAYGYTF.

This chain joins TRBV9 and TRBJ2-2; no clear D. The CDR3 runs 18 residues. V lost 4 bases, J lost 1 base, and 20 bases lay in between. CDR1 and CDR2 (germline): SGDLS, YYNGEE. Here the CDR3 DNA reads TGTGCCAGCAGCACGAACCCTGACGCTACAAGGAACACCGGGGAGCTGTTTTTT. This codes for CASSTNPDATRNTGELFF.

This chain links TRBV2 with TRBJ2-7, with TRBD1 as a possible D gene (8 bases). V was cut by 8 bases and J by 3 bases, with 17 bases left in between. Germline CDR1 and CDR2: SNHLY and FYNNEI. The CDR3 length is 14 residues. Written as DNA, the CDR3 is TGTGCCAGCGGGAGGGCAGGGGGCATCTACGAGCAGTACTTC. The encoded protein is CASGRAGGIYEQYF.

V usage is TRBV5-4 and J usage is TRBJ2-5; D is ambiguous. This CDR3 is built from 11 residues. CDR1 SGHNT and CDR2 YYREEE come from the germline V gene (reference sequence). V was trimmed by 1 base and J by 4 bases, leaving 2 bases between them. Here the CDR3 DNA reads TGTGCCAGCAGCTTGCGAGAGACCCAGTACTTC. Protein sequence: CASSLRETQYF.